This is a list of T cell receptor beta chains from one sample in a study of blood T cell repertoires in COVID-19. TCRdb's copy holds only in-frame clones and misses some; the assay was immunoSEQ multiplex PCR. Here the sample spans 150,000 to 180,000 clones, around 79% being singletons. Source material: peripheral blood. Receptors were obtained from an elderly man with acute or convalescent COVID-19. CDR3s include the opening cysteine and the closing phenylalanine or tryptophan. A D gene is named only where the DNA matches it firmly. Size is stated for part of the rows, as once, few or many counts, or as a class when the clone is expanded.

TRBJ2-7 | TRBV4-1 | TRBD2 | . | TGCGCCAGCAGCCAAGTTAGCGGGGGGGCTCTCAACGAGCAGTACTTC | CASSQVSGGALNEQYF
TRBJ2-3 | TRBV5-1 | TRBD1 | . | TGCGCCAGCAGCTGGACGGGGACAGGGGGAGATACGCAGTATTTT | CASSWTGTGGDTQYF
TRBJ1-3 | TRBV27 | TRBD1 | . | TGTGCCAGCAGTCTTACAGGGGGGTATGGAAACACCATATATTTT | CASSLTGGYGNTIYF
TRBJ2-3 | TRBV18 | TRBD2 | . | TGTGCCAGCTCACCACCGAAAAAGGGCGACCGACTAGCGGGGGGGTTAGATACGCAGTATTTT | CASSPPKKGDRLAGGLDTQYF
TRBJ2-1 | TRBV9 | TRBD2 | once | TGTGCCAGCAGCGTAGAACTAGCGGGGGGCAATGGGCAGTTCTTC | CASSVELAGGNGQFF
TRBJ2-5 | TRBV11-2 | . | . | TGTGCCAGCAGCTTAGGAATGGGGGCTCAAGAGACCCAGTACTTC | CASSLGMGAQETQYF
TRBJ1-2 | TRBV6-5 | TRBD1 | . | TGTGCCAGCAGGTCCGGGACAGCAATTACCATAGGCTACACCTTC | CASRSGTAITIGYTF
TRBJ2-5 | TRBV6-5 | TRBD1 | . | TGTGCCAGCAGACCGACAGGGGTGGAGACCCAGTACTTC | CASRPTGVETQYF
TRBJ1-2 | TRBV12-2 | . | . | TGTGCAAGTCGCTTAGATCGCAGGGCGGGCTACACCTTC | CASRLDRRAGYTF
TRBJ2-3 | TRBV24-1 | TRBD2 | . | TGTGCCACCAGCGACGGGGGGGCTGAAGATACGCAGTATTTT | CATSDGGAEDTQYF
TRBJ1-1 | TRBV5-1 | . | . | TGCGCCAGCAGCTTGAACACGGGGGGCACTGAAGCTTTCTTT | CASSLNTGGTEAFF
TRBJ1-4 | TRBV3-1/TRBV3-2 | . | . | TGTGCCAGCAGCCAAACGAGAGAGTTAAATGAAAAACTGTTTTTT | CASSQTRELNEKLFF
TRBJ2-3 | TRBV14 | TRBD2 | . | TGTGCCAGCAGCCGCGTAGCGGGGGAGAGCACAGATACGCAGTATTTT | CASSRVAGESTDTQYF
TRBJ2-7 | TRBV21-1 | . | . | TGTGCCAGCAGCGAATCAGGGGTGCGGCAGTACTTC | CASSESGVRQYF
TRBJ2-5 | TRBV19 | TRBD1 | . | TGTGCCAGTAGTCCTGGGACAGGACAAGAGACCCAGTACTTC | CASSPGTGQETQYF
TRBJ1-4 | TRBV5-1 | . | . | TGCGCCAGCAGGTCGACAGCCAATAATGAAAAACTGTTTTTT | CASRSTANNEKLFF
TRBJ2-5 | TRBV14 | TRBD2 | . | TGTGCCAGCAGCCAAGCGGGACTAGCCGCACGTGGGACCCAGTACTTC | CASSQAGLAARGTQYF
TRBJ1-4 | TRBV5-4 | . | . | TGTGCCAGCAGCCCTTGGGGGGGCGGTCGGGAAAAACTGTTTTTT | CASSPWGGGREKLFF
TRBJ2-5 | TRBV18 | . | . | TGTGCCAGCTCGCCCCGGGAAGAGACCCAGTACTTC | CASSPREETQYF
TRBJ2-1 | TRBV18 | TRBD2 | . | TGTGCCAGCTCACCACTGGAGGCTAGCGGGGGGCATGAGCAGTTCTTC | CASSPLEASGGHEQFF
TRBJ2-7 | TRBV7-2 | . | . | TGTGCCAGCAGCTTAGCTGCAGGGGCCTACGAGCAGTACTTC | CASSLAAGAYEQYF
TRBJ1-4 | TRBV5-4 | TRBD1 | few | TGTGCCAGCAGCTCCCCTAGAGGACAGGGGACGGAAAAACTGTTTTTT | CASSSPRGQGTEKLFF
TRBJ2-1 | TRBV28 | TRBD2 | . | TGTGCCAGCTGGGGGGGGACTAGCGGGGCCGATGAGCAGTTCTTC | CASWGGTSGADEQFF
TRBJ1-2 | TRBV6-1 | . | . | TGTGCCAGCAGTGAAAGTGGCAGAAACTATGGCTACACCTTC | CASSESGRNYGYTF
TRBJ2-3 | TRBV28 | . | . | TGTGCCAGCAGTTTCTTGGGGAGCTCTGGCACAGATACGCAGTATTTT | CASSFLGSSGTDTQYF
TRBJ1-1 | TRBV10-1 | TRBD1 | . | TGCGCCAGCAACCCGGGCGGGACAGTGAACACTGAAGCTTTCTTT | CASNPGGTVNTEAFF
TRBJ1-5 | TRBV11-2 | . | . | TGTGCCAGCAGCTTAGACCACAATCAGCCCCAGCATTTT | CASSLDHNQPQHF
TRBJ1-4 | TRBV5-4 | TRBD1 | once | TGTGCCAGCAGCCGGGACAGGGGATCTGCAACTAATGAAAAACTGTTTTTT | CASSRDRGSATNEKLFF
TRBJ1-2 | TRBV7-9 | . | . | TGTGCCAGCAGCCAAGGACAGAACTATGGCTACACCTTC | CASSQGQNYGYTF
TRBJ2-5 | TRBV19 | . | . | TGTGCCAGTAGTAACCCAGGGGGGGAGACCCAGTACTTC | CASSNPGGETQYF
TRBJ1-2 | TRBV6-5 | . | . | TGTGCCAGCAGCCTTGGCAGAATAAACTATGGCTACACCTTC | CASSLGRINYGYTF
TRBJ2-3 | TRBV6-1 | TRBD1 | . | TGTGCCAGCAGTGATAGACAGGGGGTATACACAGATACGCAGTATTTT | CASSDRQGVYTDTQYF
TRBJ1-2 | TRBV5-4 | TRBD1 | . | TGTGCCAGCTCCCGAGAGGGGGACAGGGGCTATGGCTACACCTTC | CASSREGDRGYGYTF
TRBJ2-1 | TRBV9 | TRBD2 | . | TGTGCCAGCAGCCCCCCTTCTTTAGCGGGGGGTCCGGATGAGCAGTTCTTC | CASSPPSLAGGPDEQFF
TRBJ2-2 | TRBV24-1 | . | . | TGTGCCACCAGTGATTTGGACTTCGAGGGGGACACCGGGGAGCTGTTTTTT | CATSDLDFEGDTGELFF
TRBJ1-2 | TRBV5-1 | . | . | TGCGCCAGCAGAAAGGACATAGCTAACTATGGCTACACCTTC | CASRKDIANYGYTF
TRBJ2-1 | TRBV6-1 | TRBD2 | few | TGTGCCAGCAGCGAACGGGGCGGGGGAACCTACAATGAGCAGTTCTTC | CASSERGGGTYNEQFF
TRBJ2-3 | TRBV7-3 | . | few | TGTGCCAGCAGCTTAACGAGCAGGGGAAGTGGCACAGATACGCAGTATTTT | CASSLTSRGSGTDTQYF
TRBJ2-3 | TRBV7-2 | TRBD2 | . | TGTGCCAGCAGGTTCGGACTAGCCGGCCCAGATACGCAGTATTTT | CASRFGLAGPDTQYF
TRBJ1-2 | TRBV29-1 | . | . | TGCAGCGTTGAGGCGGGGGCCTATGGCTACACCTTC | CSVEAGAYGYTF
TRBJ2-5 | TRBV7-8 | TRBD2 | . | TGTGCCAGCAGCTCGTCCGGGACTAGCACCTGGGAGACCCAGTACTTC | CASSSSGTSTWETQYF
TRBJ1-3 | TRBV3-1/TRBV3-2 | . | . | TGTGCCAGCAGCCCGCGGGGATTCTCTGGAAACACCATATATTTT | CASSPRGFSGNTIYF
TRBJ1-6 | TRBV9 | . | . | TGTGCCAGCAGCCCGACCTTAGGGGCTGGCCTTAATTCACCCCTCCACTTT | CASSPTLGAGLNSPLHF
TRBJ2-3 | TRBV7-7 | . | . | TGTGCTAGCAGCTTGGAGGGAAGCACAGATACGCAGTATTTT | CASSLEGSTDTQYF
TRBJ2-1 | TRBV2 | . | . | TGTGCCAGCAGTGCAGACAGTTACAATGAGCAGTTCTTC | CASSADSYNEQFF